The 10 T cell receptor beta chains presented below share a single source sample, sequenced in a study of shared clonotypes between healthy human individuals. Profiling relied on immunoSEQ multiplex PCR, and the TCRdb table lists in-frame clones only, not all of them. Among about 1.5 million clones listed, 98% were seen once. Sequencing was performed on naive CD4+ T cells sorted from blood. Subset described: CD45RA+ positively selected. The origin of the receptors is a man between 25 and 39 years old in good health.

The chain has TRBV5-1 and TRBJ2-2; TRBD2 agrees at 9 bases. V trimming: 0 bases; J trimming: 6 bases; junction bases outside the gene matches: 6. The CDR3 has 16 amino acids. In germline, CDR1 is SGHRS, CDR2 YFSETQ. The CDR3 DNA follows: TGCGCCAGCAGCTTGGCCGCGGGAGGGCTATCCGGGGAGCTGTTTTTT. Amino acids: CASSLAAGGLSGELFF.

The chain uses TRBV9 and TRBJ2-7, with 8 nucleotides matching TRBD1. CDR3 size: 14 residues. The junction had 6 bases not matched to a gene; V was cut back by 1 base and J by 6 bases. Per the germline V gene, CDR1 is SGDLS and CDR2 is YYNGEE. CDR3 loop: CASSVNGQGFEQYF. CDR3 coding DNA: TGTGCCAGCAGCGTAAATGGACAGGGATTCGAGCAGTACTTC. Filled out from reference TRBV9 and TRBJ2-7, the complete variable domain reads DSGVTQTPKHLITATGQRVTLRCSPRSGDLSVYWYQQSLDQGLQFLIQYYNGEERAKGNILERFSAQQFPDLHSELNLSSLELGDSALYFCASSVNGQGFEQYFGPGTRLTVT.

Notes on this clone: The sample carries other DNA sequences with the same CDR3. This chain joins TRBV5-1 and TRBJ2-5; tentatively, D is TRBD1 (6 bases). The CDR3 is made up of 16 amino acids. CDR1 is SGHRS, CDR2 YFSETQ, per germline. The V end was cut by 2 bases, the J end by 5 bases, with 19 bases between. The DNA for the CDR3 is TGCGCCAGCAGCTTAACAGGGCTCGGGGTTTCGGAGACCCAGTACTTC. Protein product: CASSLTGLGVSETQYF.

A remark on this clone: This sample also contains other DNA sequences that code for the same CDR3. J is TRBJ2-5 and V is TRBV5-1; a possible D gene is TRBD1 (5 bases). CDR3 length: 12 amino acids. Trimming took 5 bases from V and 1 from J, leaving 6 bases between them. Germline V gene data show CDR1 as SGHRS and CDR2 as YFSETQ. The CDR3 region is CASSRGQETQYF. DNA for the CDR3: TGCGCCAGCAGTAGGGGCCAAGAGACCCAGTACTTC. Full variable domain (outside the CDR3, taken from reference TRBV5-1 and TRBJ2-5): KAGVTQTPRYLIKTRGQQVTLSCSPISGHRSVSWYQQTPGQGLQFLFEYFSETQRNKGNFPGRFSGRQFSNSRSEMNVSTLELGDSALYLCASSRGQETQYFGPGTRLLVL.

The chain uses TRBV27 and TRBJ2-1; a possible D gene is TRBD2 (5 bases). Per the germline V gene, CDR1 is MNHEY and CDR2 is SMNVEV (reference sequence). V lost 6 bases and J 4 bases, leaving 13 bases between the germline ends. The CDR3 is made up of 14 amino acids. CDR3 in amino acids: CASSRAGVYNEQFF. The CDR3 DNA is TGTGCCAGCAGCCGCGCCGGGGTTTACAATGAGCAGTTCTTC.

The chain has TRBV5-1 and TRBJ2-3; possibly TRBD2 for D (6 bases). This CDR3 region has 17 residues. V lost 1 base to trimming and J lost 2 bases, with 17 bases between them. Germline loops: CDR1 SGHRS, CDR2 YFSETQ. CDR3 residues: CASSLLGGARVTDTQYF. CDR3 bases: TGCGCCAGCAGCTTGTTAGGCGGGGCCCGAGTCACAGATACGCAGTATTTT.

The CDR3 sequence is CAWTNYNEQFF. The CDR3 region has the DNA TGTGCCTGGACCAATTACAATGAGCAGTTCTTC. This chain connects TRBV30 to TRBJ2-1; D gene ambiguous. In germline, CDR1 is GTSNPN, CDR2 SVGIG (reference sequence). The ends were cut back, 4 bases at V and 4 bases at J, with 5 bases in the middle. CDR3 size: 11 residues.

The chain couples TRBV18 to TRBJ1-2; 7 positions agree with TRBD1. Per the germline V gene, CDR1 is KGHSH and CDR2 is LQKENI. CDR3 length equals 15 residues. Unmatched junction bases numbered 15, after V lost 3 bases and J lost 11 bases. CDR3 in DNA: TGTGCCAGCTCACCTCAACGGGACAGCCCGAGGGGGTACACCTTC. It translates to CASSPQRDSPRGYTF.

This chain connects TRBV27 to TRBJ2-3; D not certain. Germline CDR1 MNHEY, CDR2 SMNVEV (reference sequence). The CDR3 runs to 15 residues. V lost 3 bases and J lost 2, with 12 bases in between. CDR3 in amino acids: CASSFRAYLTDTQYF. CDR3 nucleotides: TGTGCCAGCAGTTTTAGGGCCTACCTCACAGATACGCAGTATTTT.

The rearrangement links TRBV9 to TRBJ2-5; no clear D gene. Per germline, CDR1 SGDLS and CDR2 YYNGEE. The V end was cut by 6 bases, the J end by 3 bases, with 21 bases between. The CDR3 is 16 amino acids. DNA for the CDR3: TGTGCCAGCACCCCGGATGGTCGACTTGGCAAAGAGACCCAGTACTTC. Its translation: CASTPDGRLGKETQYF. The full variable domain, completed using reference TRBV9 and TRBJ2-5, is DSGVTQTPKHLITATGQRVTLRCSPRSGDLSVYWYQQSLDQGLQFLIQYYNGEERAKGNILERFSAQQFPDLHSELNLSSLELGDSALYFCASTPDGRLGKETQYFGPGTRLLVL.